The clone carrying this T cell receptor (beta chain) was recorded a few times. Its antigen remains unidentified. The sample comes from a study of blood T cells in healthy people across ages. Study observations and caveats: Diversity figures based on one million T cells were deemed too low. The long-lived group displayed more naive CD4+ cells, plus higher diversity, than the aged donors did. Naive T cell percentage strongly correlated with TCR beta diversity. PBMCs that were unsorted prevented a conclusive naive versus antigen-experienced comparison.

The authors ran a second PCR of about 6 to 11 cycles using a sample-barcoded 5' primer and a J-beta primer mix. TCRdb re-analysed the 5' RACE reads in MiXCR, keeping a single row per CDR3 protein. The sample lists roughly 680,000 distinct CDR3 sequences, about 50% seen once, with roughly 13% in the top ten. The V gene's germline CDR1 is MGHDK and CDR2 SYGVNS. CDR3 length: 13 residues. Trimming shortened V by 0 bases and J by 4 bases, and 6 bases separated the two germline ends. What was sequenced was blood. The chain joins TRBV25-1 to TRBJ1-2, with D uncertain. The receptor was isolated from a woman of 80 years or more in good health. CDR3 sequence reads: CASSEYSGYGYTF. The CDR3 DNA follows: TGTGCCAGCAGTGAATATTCGGGCTATGGCTACACCTTC.